These 27 T cell receptor beta chains were sequenced from one sample in a study of blood T cell repertoires in COVID-19. Sequencing was performed with immunoSEQ multiplex PCR; in TCRdb, only in-frame clones are kept and a portion is missing. The repertoire consists of roughly 85,000 clones, with 86% occurring once and the leading ten covering about 30%. Sequencing was performed on peripheral blood. All receptors derive from a man aged 45-65 years with active or convalescent COVID-19.

V usage is TRBV28 and J usage is TRBJ2-7; 7 nucleotides align to TRBD1. This CDR3 contains 16 residues. The V segment lost 5 bases and the J segment 2 bases; nucleotides outside the gene matches: 12. Germline CDR1 MDHEN, CDR2 SYDVKM. The CDR3 protein is CASSPMGQMGTYEQYF. The CDR3 bases are TGTGCCAGCAGTCCCATGGGACAGATGGGGACCTACGAGCAGTACTTC.

The chain recombines TRBV19 with TRBJ1-4; D perhaps matches TRBD1 (6 bases). Germline CDR1 and CDR2: LNHDA and SQIVND (reference sequence). The CDR3 is 15 amino acids. The germline V and J ends were trimmed by 4 bases and 4 bases, with 13 bases remaining between them. CDR3 sequence (DNA): TGTGCCAGTAGTAACACAGGGTCGGATAATGAAAAACTGTTTTTT. It is translated as CASSNTGSDNEKLFF.

V and J are TRBV19 and TRBJ1-3; 7 bases align to TRBD1. In germline, CDR1 is LNHDA, CDR2 SQIVND (reference sequence). V lost 4 bases, J lost 0 bases, and 6 bases stayed unmatched. The CDR3 consists of 16 residues. The DNA of the CDR3 is TGTGCCAGTAGTACGCAGGGGGGACGCTCTGGAAACACCATATATTTT. It encodes CASSTQGGRSGNTIYF.

This clone was seen just once. The rearrangement joins TRBV7-9 to TRBJ2-1; D call uncertain. The germline gives CDR1 SEHNR, CDR2 FQNEAQ (reference sequence). The CDR3 is 14 residues long. Between the trimmed V and J ends, which lost 5 bases and 5 bases, there was a span of 13 bases. DNA for the CDR3: TGTGCCAGCAGCCTCACGAACGCGGACAATGAGCAGTTCTTC. It is translated as CASSLTNADNEQFF.

The chain is built from TRBV3-1 (or the pseudogene TRBV3-2) and TRBJ2-7, with TRBD2 matching 10 bases. Germline CDR1 LGHDT, CDR2 YNNKEL (reference sequence). V lost 4 bases and J lost 2; bases outside the gene matches: 8. This CDR3 spans 16 amino acids. CDR3 nucleotides: TGTGCCAGCAGCCTAAATCCGGGACTAGCGACCTACGAGCAGTACTTC. Protein sequence: CASSLNPGLATYEQYF.

This clone was seen a few times. This chain links TRBV2 with TRBJ2-7, with D unresolved. V lost 8 bases and J 1 base, leaving 9 bases between the germline ends. CDR1 and CDR2 from the germline V gene are SNHLY and FYNNEI. The CDR3 runs to 12 residues. The CDR3 coding sequence is TGTGCCAGCGGCCAGGATTCCTACGAGCAGTACTTC. Encoded protein: CASGQDSYEQYF.

The chain uses TRBV27 and TRBJ2-5; 9 bases are a match to TRBD2. From germline, CDR1 is MNHEY and CDR2 SMNVEV (reference sequence). The CDR3 consists of 15 residues. V gave up 6 bases and J gave up 1 base; unmatched junction bases: 6. CDR3 loop: CASRISGGVQETQYF. In nucleotides, the CDR3 is TGTGCCAGCAGAATTAGCGGGGGAGTCCAAGAGACCCAGTACTTC.

The CDR3 DNA sequence: TGTGCCAGCAGTGCGGTCGACTCGGGAGAGACCCAGTACTTC. It is translated as CASSAVDSGETQYF. The V and J genes are TRBV11-3 and TRBJ2-5; D remains unclear. CDR1 is SGHNT and CDR2 is YENEEA in the germline V gene. The CDR3 has 14 residues. The V and J ends lost 6 bases and 4 bases respectively, with 15 bases between them.

The chain couples TRBV10-2 to TRBJ1-3; 7 positions match TRBD1. Germline V gives CDR1 WSHSY, CDR2 SAAADI. Trimming removed 8 bases from V and 0 bases from J; junction bases left unmatched: 10. The CDR3 spans 16 residues. The CDR3, as DNA: TGCGCCAGCGGTTCCGGGACAGCGAGCTCTGGAAACACCATATATTTT. Translated: CASGSGTASSGNTIYF.

The V gene is TRBV28, the J gene TRBJ2-7; 10 bases align to TRBD1. V lost 4 bases, J lost 4 bases, and 4 bases stayed unmatched. CDR1 is MDHEN, CDR2 SYDVKM, per germline. The CDR3 loop spans 14 amino acids. CDR3 sequence reads: CASSYPGQGYEQYF. CDR3 nucleotides: TGTGCCAGCAGTTATCCGGGACAGGGGTACGAGCAGTACTTC.

The V gene is TRBV14, the J gene TRBJ1-6; TRBD1 agrees at 7 bases. CDR3 size: 15 residues. Per germline, CDR1 SGHDN and CDR2 FVKESK. V was clipped by 1 base and J by 5 bases; unmatched bases: 2. The CDR3 DNA reads as TGTGCCAGCAGCCAAGGACAGGGCAATAATTCACCCCTCCACTTT. Translation gives CASSQGQGNNSPLHF.

The chain uses TRBV5-8 and TRBJ2-7; D gene ambiguous. V was cut by 0 bases and J by 7 bases, with 5 bases left in between. This CDR3 comprises 11 residues. Germline CDR1 is SGHTS and CDR2 is YDEGEE. CDR3 sequence: CASSLVPEQYF. In DNA, the CDR3 is TGTGCCAGCAGCTTGGTCCCAGAGCAGTACTTC.

The chain carries TRBV14 and TRBJ2-3, with D tentatively TRBD2 (5 bases). The CDR3 covers 16 residues. Germline values: CDR1 SGHDN, CDR2 FVKESK. Trimming took off 0 bases at V and 4 bases at J, with 14 bases between the two ends. The CDR3 protein is CASSQDSEGIADTQYF. The CDR3 DNA reads as TGTGCCAGCAGCCAAGATTCCGAGGGTATAGCAGATACGCAGTATTTT.

V and J are TRBV15 and TRBJ2-7, with D unclear. Trimming shortened V by 10 bases and J by 4 bases, and 20 bases separated the two germline ends. This CDR3 is 14 amino acids long. Germline CDR1 is LNHNV and CDR2 is YYDKDF (reference sequence). This CDR3 is CAIQKDLDLYEQYF. For the CDR3, the DNA is TGTGCCATCCAGAAAGACCTAGACCTGTACGAGCAGTACTTC.

The chain is built from TRBV5-4 and TRBJ2-5; D is unclear. V was clipped by 2 bases and J by 4 bases, with 18 bases between them. The CDR3 totals 16 residues. Germline values: CDR1 SGHNT, CDR2 YYREEE (reference sequence). The CDR3 spells CASSFVGSRMGETQYF. The CDR3 DNA follows: TGTGCCAGCAGCTTCGTTGGGTCCAGGATGGGAGAGACCCAGTACTTC.

The chain uses TRBV24-1 and TRBJ2-7; 9 bases agree with TRBD1. The CDR3 has 16 amino acids. After removal of 4 bases from V and 2 bases from J, the junction contained 8 bases not matched to a gene. Germline CDR1 reads KGHDR; CDR2 reads SFDVKD. The DNA of the CDR3 is TGTGCCACCAGTGACCCATCGGGACAGGGCACCTACGAGCAGTACTTC. Encoded protein: CATSDPSGQGTYEQYF.

The chain has TRBV2 and TRBJ1-5; no firm D call. The CDR3 runs to 15 residues. CDR1 and CDR2 (germline): SNHLY, FYNNEI. Trimming shortened V by 0 bases and J by 7 bases, and 13 bases separated the two germline ends. As DNA, the CDR3 is TGTGCCAGCAGTGAAGCCGGAGTGGGTTGGCAGCCCCAGCATTTT. Residues: CASSEAGVGWQPQHF.

This chain uses TRBV5-1 with TRBJ2-3, with TRBD2 identical over 12 bases. Per germline, CDR1 SGHRS and CDR2 YFSETQ. The junction had 5 bases not matched to a gene; V was cut back by 4 bases and J by 2 bases. The CDR3 covers 16 residues. The CDR3 nucleotides read TGCGCCAGCAGCCCGGGGACTAGCGGGTACACAGATACGCAGTATTTT. This sequence encodes CASSPGTSGYTDTQYF.

The chain uses TRBV7-2 and TRBJ2-5; D possibly corresponds to TRBD2 (6 bases). The V gene's germline CDR1 is SGHTA and CDR2 FQGNSA. The length of the CDR3 is 15 residues. Trimming took 5 bases from V and 3 from J, leaving 16 bases between them. This CDR3 is CASSTQTTREETQYF. The CDR3, as DNA: TGTGCCAGCAGCACCCAGACGACTAGAGAAGAGACCCAGTACTTC.

The gene calls are TRBV24-1 and TRBJ2-5; TRBD1 matches 8 bases. V was pared by 5 bases and J by 3 bases, with 7 bases of the junction left unmatched. CDR3 length equals 15 residues. Per the germline V gene, CDR1 is KGHDR and CDR2 is SFDVKD. This CDR3 is CATSGSRQGKETQYF. The CDR3 coding sequence is TGTGCCACCAGTGGGTCGAGACAGGGGAAAGAGACCCAGTACTTC.

This chain connects TRBV30 to TRBJ1-2, with 8 bases matching TRBD1. With V trimmed by 0 bases and J by 8 bases, 8 bases remained unmatched. The CDR3 consists of 14 residues. Germline CDR1 and CDR2: GTSNPN and SVGIG (reference sequence). DNA for the CDR3: TGTGCCTGGAGTGTGGGGCAGGGGGCGCGAGGCTACACCTTC. Its protein product is CAWSVGQGARGYTF.

The chain links TRBV18 to TRBJ1-6; no reliable D call. V was shortened by 0 bases and J by 8 bases, with 2 bases between the two germline ends. The germline gives CDR1 KGHSH, CDR2 LQKENI. The CDR3 length is 12 residues. This chain's CDR3 is CASSPPDSPLHF. Written as DNA, the CDR3 is TGTGCCAGCTCACCACCCGATTCACCCCTCCACTTT.

This sequence joins TRBV24-1 and TRBJ2-1; 13 bases map to TRBD2. The CDR3 is 16 residues long. Looked up from germline, CDR1 is KGHDR and CDR2 is SFDVKD. The V gene end was trimmed by 0 bases and the J gene end by 10 bases; junction bases not matched to a gene: 5. CDR3 bases: TGTGCCACCAGTGATTTGGGACTAGCGGGAGTTCGGGAGCAGTTCTTC. It translates to CATSDLGLAGVREQFF.

The J gene is TRBJ2-7, the V gene TRBV11-2; 12 bases map to TRBD2. V gave up 5 bases and J gave up 4 bases; unmatched junction bases: 9. CDR1 is SGHAT, CDR2 FQNNGV, per germline. The CDR3 runs to 16 residues. CDR3 region: CASSPASGRAIYEQYF. CDR3 bases: TGTGCCAGCAGCCCAGCTAGCGGGAGGGCTATTTACGAGCAGTACTTC.

The chain uses TRBV20-1 and TRBJ1-2; D unresolved. V was trimmed by 3 bases and J by 2 bases, leaving 7 bases between them. Germline CDR1 and CDR2: DFQATT and SNEGSKA (reference sequence). This CDR3 has 12 amino acids. CDR3 in amino acids: CSASGENYGYTF. The DNA for the CDR3 is TGCAGTGCTAGTGGGGAGAACTATGGCTACACCTTC.

This clone was observed a few times. The chain has TRBV27 and TRBJ1-1; 8 bases agree with TRBD1. The J segment lost 3 bases and the V segment lost 5 bases, leaving 5 bases of the junction unmatched. Looked up from germline, CDR1 is MNHEY and CDR2 is SMNVEV (reference sequence). This CDR3 has 14 amino acids. The CDR3: CASSLTGGDTEAFF. CDR3 DNA: TGTGCCAGCAGTCTCACAGGGGGGGACACTGAAGCTTTCTTT.

The V call is TRBV18, the J call TRBJ1-6; TRBD1 aligns across 8 bases. The V gene's germline CDR1 is KGHSH and CDR2 LQKENI. The CDR3 has 15 residues. With V trimmed by 3 bases and J by 7 bases, 5 bases remained unmatched. CDR3 loop: CASSPTGDRNSPLHF. Written as DNA, the CDR3 is TGTGCCAGCTCACCGACAGGGGATCGGAATTCACCCCTCCACTTT.